This T cell receptor beta chain was sequenced during a study of blood T cells in healthy people across ages. With a J-beta primer mix and a sample-barcoded 5' primer, a second PCR ran 7 to 11 cycles. TCRdb redid the calling of the 5' RACE reads with MiXCR, one entry per CDR3 protein. The sample comprises about 1.6 million distinct CDR3 sequences, about 32% of which are singletons, and approximately 11% rests with the top ten. This clonotype was recorded a few times. The receptor was isolated from a woman aged 25 to 45 in good health. The specimen sequenced was blood.

The CDR3 DNA sequence: TGTGCCAGCAGTCAGGACAGGGCTGACATTCAGTACTTC. Its translation: CASSQDRADIQYF. The chain couples TRBV2 to TRBJ2-7; 8 bases line up with TRBD1. The end of the DNA fits TRBJ2-4 better, so the J call may be wrong. Germline CDR1 is SNHLY and CDR2 is FYNNEI. The CDR3 length is 13 residues.